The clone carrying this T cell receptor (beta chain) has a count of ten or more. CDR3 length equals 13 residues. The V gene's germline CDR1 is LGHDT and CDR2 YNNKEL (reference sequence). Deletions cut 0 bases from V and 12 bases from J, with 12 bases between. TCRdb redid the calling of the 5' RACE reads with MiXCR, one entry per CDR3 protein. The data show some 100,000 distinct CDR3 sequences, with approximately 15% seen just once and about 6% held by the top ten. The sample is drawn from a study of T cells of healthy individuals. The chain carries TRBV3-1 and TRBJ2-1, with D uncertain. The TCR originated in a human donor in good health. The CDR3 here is CASSQEFRLGQFF. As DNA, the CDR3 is TGTGCCAGCAGCCAAGAGTTCCGGCTTGGGCAGTTCTTC.